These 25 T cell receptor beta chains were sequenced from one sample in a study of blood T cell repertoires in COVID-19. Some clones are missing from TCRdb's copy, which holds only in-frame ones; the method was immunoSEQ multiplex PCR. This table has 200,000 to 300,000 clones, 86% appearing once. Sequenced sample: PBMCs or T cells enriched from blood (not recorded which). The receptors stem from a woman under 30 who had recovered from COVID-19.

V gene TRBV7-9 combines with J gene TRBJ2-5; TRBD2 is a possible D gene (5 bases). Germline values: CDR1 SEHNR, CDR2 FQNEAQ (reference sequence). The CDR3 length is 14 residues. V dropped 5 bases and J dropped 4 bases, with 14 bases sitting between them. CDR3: CASSRAAGGETQYF. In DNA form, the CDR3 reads TGTGCCAGCAGCAGGGCGGCGGGTGGAGAGACCCAGTACTTC.

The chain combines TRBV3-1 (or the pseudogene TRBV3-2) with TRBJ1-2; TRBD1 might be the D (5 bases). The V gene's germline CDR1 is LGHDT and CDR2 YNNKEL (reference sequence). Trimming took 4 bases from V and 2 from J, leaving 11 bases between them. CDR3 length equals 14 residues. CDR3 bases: TGTGCCAGCAGCCTTGGACATACCAACTATGGCTACACCTTC. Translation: CASSLGHTNYGYTF.

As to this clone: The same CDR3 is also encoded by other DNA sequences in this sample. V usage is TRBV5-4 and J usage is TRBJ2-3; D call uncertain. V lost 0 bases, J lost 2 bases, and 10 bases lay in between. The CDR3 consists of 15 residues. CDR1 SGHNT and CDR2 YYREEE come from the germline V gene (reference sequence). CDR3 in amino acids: CASSLDSVSTDTQYF. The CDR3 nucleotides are TGTGCCAGCAGCTTGGACAGTGTCTCCACAGATACGCAGTATTTT.

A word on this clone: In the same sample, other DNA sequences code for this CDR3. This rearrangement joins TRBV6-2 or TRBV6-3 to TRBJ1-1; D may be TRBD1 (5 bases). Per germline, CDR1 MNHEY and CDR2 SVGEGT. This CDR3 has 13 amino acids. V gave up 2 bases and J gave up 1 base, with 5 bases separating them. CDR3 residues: CASSYQGNTEAFF. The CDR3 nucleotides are TGTGCCAGCAGTTACCAGGGGAACACTGAAGCTTTCTTT.

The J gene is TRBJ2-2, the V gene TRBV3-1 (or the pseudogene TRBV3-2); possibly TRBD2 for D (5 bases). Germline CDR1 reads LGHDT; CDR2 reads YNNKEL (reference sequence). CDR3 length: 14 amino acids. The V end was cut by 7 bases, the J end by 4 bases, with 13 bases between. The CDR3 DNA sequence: TGTGCCAGCACCGGCGTAGGAGGCACCGGGGAGCTGTTTTTT. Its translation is CASTGVGGTGELFF.

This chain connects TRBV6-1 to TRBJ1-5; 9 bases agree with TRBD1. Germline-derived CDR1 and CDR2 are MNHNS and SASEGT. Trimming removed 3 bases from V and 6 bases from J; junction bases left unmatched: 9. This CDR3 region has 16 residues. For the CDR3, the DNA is TGTGCCAGCAGTGAGCCCCCGGGACAGGGAGGTCAGCCCCAGCATTTT. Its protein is CASSEPPGQGGQPQHF.

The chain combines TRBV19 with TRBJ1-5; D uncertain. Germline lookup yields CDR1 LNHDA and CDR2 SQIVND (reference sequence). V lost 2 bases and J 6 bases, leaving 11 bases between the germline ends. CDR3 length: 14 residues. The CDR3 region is CASSIIGWSQPQHF. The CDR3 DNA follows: TGTGCCAGTAGTATAATAGGATGGAGTCAGCCCCAGCATTTT.

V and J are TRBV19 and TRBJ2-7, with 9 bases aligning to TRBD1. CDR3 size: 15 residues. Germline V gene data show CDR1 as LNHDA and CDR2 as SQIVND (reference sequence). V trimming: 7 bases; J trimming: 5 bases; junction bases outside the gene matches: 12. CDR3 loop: CASKRQGDGGHEQYF. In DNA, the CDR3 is TGTGCCAGTAAGCGACAGGGGGACGGGGGCCACGAGCAGTACTTC.

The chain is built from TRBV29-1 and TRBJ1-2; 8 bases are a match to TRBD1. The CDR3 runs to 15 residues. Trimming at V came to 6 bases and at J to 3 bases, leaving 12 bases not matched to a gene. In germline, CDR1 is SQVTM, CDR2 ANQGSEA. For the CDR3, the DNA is TGCAGCGTGAAGAACTGGACAGGGCGAGACTATGGCTACACCTTC. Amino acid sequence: CSVKNWTGRDYGYTF.

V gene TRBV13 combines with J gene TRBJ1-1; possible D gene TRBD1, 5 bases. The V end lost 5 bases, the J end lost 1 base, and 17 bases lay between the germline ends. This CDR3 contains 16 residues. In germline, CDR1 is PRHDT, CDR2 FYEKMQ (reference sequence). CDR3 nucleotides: TGTGCCAGCAGCCCGAAGGGGTGGTCGCAGAACACTGAAGCTTTCTTT. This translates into CASSPKGWSQNTEAFF.

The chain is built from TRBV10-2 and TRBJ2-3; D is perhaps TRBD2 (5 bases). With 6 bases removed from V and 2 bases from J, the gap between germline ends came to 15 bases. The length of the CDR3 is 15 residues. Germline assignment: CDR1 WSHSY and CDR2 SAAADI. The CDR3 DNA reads TGCGCCAGCAGGTCGGGGTCCGACTCCACAGATACGCAGTATTTT. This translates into CASRSGSDSTDTQYF.

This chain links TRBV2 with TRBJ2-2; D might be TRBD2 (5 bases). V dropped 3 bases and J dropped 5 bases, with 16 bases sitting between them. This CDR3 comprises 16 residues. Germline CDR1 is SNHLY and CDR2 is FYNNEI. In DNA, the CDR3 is TGTGCCAGCAGTGAGAGTGGGCAGACTATAACCGGGGAGCTGTTTTTT. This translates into CASSESGQTITGELFF.

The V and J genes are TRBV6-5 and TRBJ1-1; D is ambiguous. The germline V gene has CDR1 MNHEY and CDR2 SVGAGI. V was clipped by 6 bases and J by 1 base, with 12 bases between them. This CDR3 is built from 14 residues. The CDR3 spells CASRPTRQNTEAFF. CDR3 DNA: TGTGCCAGCAGACCCACACGACAGAACACTGAAGCTTTCTTT.

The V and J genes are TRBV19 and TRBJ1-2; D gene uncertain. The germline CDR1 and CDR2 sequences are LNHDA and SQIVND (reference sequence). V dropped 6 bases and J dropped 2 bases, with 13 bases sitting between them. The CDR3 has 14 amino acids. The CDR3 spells CASSPDSFNYGYTF. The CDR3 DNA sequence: TGTGCCAGTAGCCCGGACTCGTTCAACTATGGCTACACCTTC.

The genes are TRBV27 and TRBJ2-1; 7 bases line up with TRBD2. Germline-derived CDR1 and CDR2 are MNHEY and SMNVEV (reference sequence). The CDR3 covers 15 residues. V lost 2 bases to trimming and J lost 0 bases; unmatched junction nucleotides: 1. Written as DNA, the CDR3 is TGTGCCAGCAGTTTAGCGGGAGCCTCCTACAATGAGCAGTTCTTC. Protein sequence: CASSLAGASYNEQFF.

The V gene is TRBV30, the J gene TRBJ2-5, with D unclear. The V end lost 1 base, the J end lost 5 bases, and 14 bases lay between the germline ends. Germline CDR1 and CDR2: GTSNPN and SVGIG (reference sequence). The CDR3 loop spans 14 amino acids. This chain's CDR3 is CAWSAYSSSETQYF. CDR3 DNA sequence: TGTGCCTGGAGTGCCTACTCAAGTAGTGAGACCCAGTACTTC. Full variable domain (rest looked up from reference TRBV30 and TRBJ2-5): SQTIHQWPATLVQPVGSPLSLECTVEGTSNPNLYWYRQAAGRGLQLLFYSVGIGQISSEVPQNLSASRPQDRQFILSSKKLLLSDSGFYLCAWSAYSSSETQYFGPGTRLLVL.

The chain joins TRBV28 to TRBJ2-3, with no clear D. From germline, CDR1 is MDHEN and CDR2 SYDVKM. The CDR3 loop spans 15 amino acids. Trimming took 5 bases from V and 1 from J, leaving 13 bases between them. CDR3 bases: TGTGCCAGCAGTCCCCTAACCCAACGCACAGATACGCAGTATTTT. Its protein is CASSPLTQRTDTQYF.

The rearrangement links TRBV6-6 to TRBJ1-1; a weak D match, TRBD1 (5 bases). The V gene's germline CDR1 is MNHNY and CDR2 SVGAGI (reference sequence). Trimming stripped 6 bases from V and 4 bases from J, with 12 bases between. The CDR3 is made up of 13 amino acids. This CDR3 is CASSRQKITEAFF. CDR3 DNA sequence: TGTGCCAGCAGCCGACAGAAGATCACTGAAGCTTTCTTT.

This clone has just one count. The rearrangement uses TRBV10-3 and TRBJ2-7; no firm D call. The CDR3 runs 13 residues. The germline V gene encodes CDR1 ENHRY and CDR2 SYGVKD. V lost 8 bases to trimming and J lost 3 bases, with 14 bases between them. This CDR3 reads CAISAEKNYEQYF. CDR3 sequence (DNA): TGTGCCATCTCGGCGGAGAAAAACTACGAGCAGTACTTC.

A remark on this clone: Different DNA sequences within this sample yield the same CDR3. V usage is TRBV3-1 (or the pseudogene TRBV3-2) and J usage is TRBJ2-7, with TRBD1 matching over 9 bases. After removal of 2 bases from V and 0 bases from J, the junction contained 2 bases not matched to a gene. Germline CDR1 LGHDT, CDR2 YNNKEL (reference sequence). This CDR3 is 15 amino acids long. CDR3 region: CASSQPGQGSYEQYF. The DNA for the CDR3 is TGTGCCAGCAGCCAACCGGGACAGGGCTCCTACGAGCAGTACTTC.

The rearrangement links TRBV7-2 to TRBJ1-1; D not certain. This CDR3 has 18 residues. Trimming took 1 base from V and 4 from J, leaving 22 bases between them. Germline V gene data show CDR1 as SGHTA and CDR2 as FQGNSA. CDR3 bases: TGTGCCAGCAGCTTAGGATTGTGGGCAACGGGAGTATCCACTGAAGCTTTCTTT. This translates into CASSLGLWATGVSTEAFF.

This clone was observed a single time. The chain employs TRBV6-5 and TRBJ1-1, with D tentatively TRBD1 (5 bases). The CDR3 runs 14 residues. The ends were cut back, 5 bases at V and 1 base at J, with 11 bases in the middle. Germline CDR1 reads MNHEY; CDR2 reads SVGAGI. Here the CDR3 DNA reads TGTGCCAGCAGTCGGATCGACAGGAACACTGAAGCTTTCTTT. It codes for CASSRIDRNTEAFF.

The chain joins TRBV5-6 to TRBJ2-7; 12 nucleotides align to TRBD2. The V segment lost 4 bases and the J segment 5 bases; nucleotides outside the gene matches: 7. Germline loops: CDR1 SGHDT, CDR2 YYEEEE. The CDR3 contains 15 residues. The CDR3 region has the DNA TGTGCCAGCAGCCGAACGACTAGCGGGGGCCACGAGCAGTACTTC. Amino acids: CASSRTTSGGHEQYF.

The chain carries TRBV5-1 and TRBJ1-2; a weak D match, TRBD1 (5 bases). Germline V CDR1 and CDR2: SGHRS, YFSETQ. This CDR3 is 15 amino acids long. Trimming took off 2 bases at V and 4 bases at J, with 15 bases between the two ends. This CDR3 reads CASSLTQGLSYGYTF. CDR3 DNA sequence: TGCGCCAGCAGCTTAACGCAGGGACTCTCCTATGGCTACACCTTC.

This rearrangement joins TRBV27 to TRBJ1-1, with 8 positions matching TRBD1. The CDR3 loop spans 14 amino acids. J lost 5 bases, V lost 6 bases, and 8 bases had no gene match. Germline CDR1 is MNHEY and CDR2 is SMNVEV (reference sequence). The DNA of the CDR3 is TGTGCCAGCAGCCAGGGGGCAGCGATAACTGAAGCTTTCTTT. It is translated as CASSQGAAITEAFF.